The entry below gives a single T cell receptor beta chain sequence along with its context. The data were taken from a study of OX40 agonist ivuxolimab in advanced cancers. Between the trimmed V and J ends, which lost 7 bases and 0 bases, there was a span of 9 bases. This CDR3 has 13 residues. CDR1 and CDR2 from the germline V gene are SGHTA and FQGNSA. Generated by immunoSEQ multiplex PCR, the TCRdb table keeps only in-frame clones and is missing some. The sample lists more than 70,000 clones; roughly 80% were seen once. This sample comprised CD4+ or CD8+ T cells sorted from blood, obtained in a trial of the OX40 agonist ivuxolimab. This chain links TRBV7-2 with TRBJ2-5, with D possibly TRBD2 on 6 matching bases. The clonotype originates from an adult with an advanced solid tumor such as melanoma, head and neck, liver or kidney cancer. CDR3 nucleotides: TGTGCCAGCAACCGGGACTACCAAGAGACCCAGTACTTC. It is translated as CASNRDYQETQYF.